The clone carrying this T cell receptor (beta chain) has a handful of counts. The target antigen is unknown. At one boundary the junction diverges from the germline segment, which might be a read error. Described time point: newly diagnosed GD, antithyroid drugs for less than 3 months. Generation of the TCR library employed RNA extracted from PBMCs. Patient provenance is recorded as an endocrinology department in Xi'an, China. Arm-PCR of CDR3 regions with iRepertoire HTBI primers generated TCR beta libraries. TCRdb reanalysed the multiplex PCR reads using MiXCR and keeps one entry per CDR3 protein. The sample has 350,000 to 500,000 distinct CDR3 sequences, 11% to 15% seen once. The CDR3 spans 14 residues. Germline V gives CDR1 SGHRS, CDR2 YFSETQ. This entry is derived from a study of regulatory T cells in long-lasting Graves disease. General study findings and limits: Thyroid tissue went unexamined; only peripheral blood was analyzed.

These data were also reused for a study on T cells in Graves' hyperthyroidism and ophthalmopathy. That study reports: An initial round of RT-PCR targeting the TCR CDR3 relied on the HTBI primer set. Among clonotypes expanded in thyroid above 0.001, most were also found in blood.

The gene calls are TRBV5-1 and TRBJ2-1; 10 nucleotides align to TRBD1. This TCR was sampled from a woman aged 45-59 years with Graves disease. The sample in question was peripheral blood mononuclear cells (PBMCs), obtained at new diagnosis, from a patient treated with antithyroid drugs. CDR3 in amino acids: CASSPGTGVNEQSF. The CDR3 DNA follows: TGCGCCAGCAGCCCCGGGACAGGGGTCAATGAGCAGTCCTTC.